The sequence of this TCR beta chain was determined in a study of blood T cell repertoires in COVID-19. The wider study: T cells, B-cell-depleted T cells, or PBMCs provided the cDNA or gDNA that served as material.

Clones were sequenced by immunoSEQ multiplex PCR, and TCRdb holds only the in-frame ones, with some missing. The sample yields under 500,000 clones, nearly 90% seen once. Participants spanned ages about 18 to 90 years and resided in 20 to 25 US areas. Participants reported their clinical history, and cohort assignment relied on those reports. This sequence was found in a woman aged 18-30 years with acute COVID-19. The sequenced material came from PBMCs or T cells enriched from blood (not recorded which).

The CDR3 DNA reads TGCGCCAGCAGCGACAGCAAGAGCTCCTATAATTCACCCCTCCACTTT. Its protein product is CASSDSKSSYNSPLHF. V gene TRBV4-3 combines with J gene TRBJ1-6, with a tentative D call TRBD1 (5 bases). The CDR3 is 16 residues long. Germline V gene data show CDR1 as LGHNA and CDR2 as YSLEER. The V end was cut by 5 bases, the J end by 0 bases, with 11 bases between.